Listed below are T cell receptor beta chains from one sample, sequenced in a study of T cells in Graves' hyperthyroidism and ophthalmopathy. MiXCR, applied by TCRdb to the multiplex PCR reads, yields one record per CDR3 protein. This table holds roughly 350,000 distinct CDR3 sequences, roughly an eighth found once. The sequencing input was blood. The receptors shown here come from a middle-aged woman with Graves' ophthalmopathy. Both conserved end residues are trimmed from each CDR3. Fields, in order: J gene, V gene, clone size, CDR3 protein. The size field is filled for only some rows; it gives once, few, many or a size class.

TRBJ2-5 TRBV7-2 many ASSLVAGGFRGETQY
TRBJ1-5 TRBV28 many ASSLWGQGLQPQH
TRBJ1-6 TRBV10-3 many AISEHGPGSPLH
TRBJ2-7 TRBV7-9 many ASSLLSEQY
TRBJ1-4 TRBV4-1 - ASSQARYANEKLF
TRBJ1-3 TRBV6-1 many ASQGDGNTIY
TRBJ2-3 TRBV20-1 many SARPGGKAQY
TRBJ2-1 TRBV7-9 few ASSVVGGANEQF
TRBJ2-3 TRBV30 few AWSVRRWAGTDTQY
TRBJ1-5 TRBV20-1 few SASKGGRRNQPQH
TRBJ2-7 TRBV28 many ASSPPNTYEQY
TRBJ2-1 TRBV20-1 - SAPTSGDYNEQF
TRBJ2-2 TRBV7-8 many ASSLSAGGFSTGELF
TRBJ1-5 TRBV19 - ASSNWVAYSNQPQH
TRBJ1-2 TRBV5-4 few ASSLDGAGTGIGYGYT
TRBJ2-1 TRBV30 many AWGGRTVEQF
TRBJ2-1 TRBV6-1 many ASIRTSGSYEQF
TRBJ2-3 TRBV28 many ASSLAASGRAADTQY
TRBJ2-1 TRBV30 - AWKRGWAGDYHEQF
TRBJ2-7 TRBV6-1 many KASDRGAYEQY
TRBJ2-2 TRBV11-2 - ASSSPVGSGRRRGTGELF
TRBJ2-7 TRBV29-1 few SVEATSTYEQY
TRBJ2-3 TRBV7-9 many ASRPGTSGVTDTQY
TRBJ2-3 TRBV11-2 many ASSLAGGLTDTQY
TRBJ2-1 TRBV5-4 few ASSPKHNEQF
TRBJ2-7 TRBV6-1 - ASRLTGSRHEQY
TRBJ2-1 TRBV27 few ASSSLTGGRGNEQF
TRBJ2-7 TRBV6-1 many ASSHAPPHEQY
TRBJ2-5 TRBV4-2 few ASSSGDSDLGETQY
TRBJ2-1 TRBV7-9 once ASRPTSGTYNEQF
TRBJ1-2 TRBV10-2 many ASSESIWAREGGYT
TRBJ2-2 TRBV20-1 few SQLQGGTGELF
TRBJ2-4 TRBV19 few ASTGAGFIQY
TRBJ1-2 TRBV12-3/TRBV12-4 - ASRPDGNNYGYT
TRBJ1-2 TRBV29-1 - SVDTQGRYGYT
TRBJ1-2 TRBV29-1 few SVVYREGGGYT
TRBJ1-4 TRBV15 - ATSTRRVNEKLF
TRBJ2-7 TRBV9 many ASSPHSYEQY
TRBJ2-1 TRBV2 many ASSGTGEWNEQF
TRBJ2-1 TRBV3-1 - ASSQASFVGGSEQF
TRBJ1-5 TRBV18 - ASSQLGTANQPQH
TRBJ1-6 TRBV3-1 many ASSQGTPSPLH
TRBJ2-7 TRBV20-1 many SATLGWAPYEQY
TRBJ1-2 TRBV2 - ASSWTGGLGYT
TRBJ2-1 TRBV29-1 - SVLGTGSYNEQF
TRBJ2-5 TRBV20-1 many SASIAVQETQY
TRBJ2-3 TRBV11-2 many ASSSPHRADTQY
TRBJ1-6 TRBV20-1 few SGGPGLALH
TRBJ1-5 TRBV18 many ASSPLDSNQPQH
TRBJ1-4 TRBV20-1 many SASAPPRGTNEKLF
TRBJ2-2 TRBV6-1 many ASTYGSRNTGELF
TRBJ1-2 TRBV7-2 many ASSATGEVGYGYT
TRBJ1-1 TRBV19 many ASSFGPNTEAF
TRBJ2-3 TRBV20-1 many SARDVAGGPDTQY